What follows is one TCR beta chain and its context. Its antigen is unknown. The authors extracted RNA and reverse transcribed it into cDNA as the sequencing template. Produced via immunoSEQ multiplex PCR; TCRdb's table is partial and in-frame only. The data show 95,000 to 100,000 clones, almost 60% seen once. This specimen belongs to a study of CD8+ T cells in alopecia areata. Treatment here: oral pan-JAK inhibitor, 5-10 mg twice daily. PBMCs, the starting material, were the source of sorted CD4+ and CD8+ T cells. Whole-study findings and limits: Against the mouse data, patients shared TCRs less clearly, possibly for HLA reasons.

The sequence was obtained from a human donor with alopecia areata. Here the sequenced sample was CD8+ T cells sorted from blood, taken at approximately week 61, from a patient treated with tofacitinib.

DNA for the CDR3: TGTGCCAGCAGTGAGGCAGGGAGCCCAGATACGCAGTATTTT. Translating it yields CASSEAGSPDTQYF. The chain employs TRBV27 and TRBJ2-3, with D perhaps assigned TRBD1 or TRBD2 (5 bases each). Trimming pared 5 bases from V and 4 bases from J, leaving 13 bases between. Germline V gene data show CDR1 as MNHEY and CDR2 as SMNVEV (reference sequence). This CDR3 is 14 amino acids long.